This T cell receptor beta chain stems from a study of T cell responses to AZD1222 COVID-19 vaccine. The V segment lost 4 bases and the J segment 4 bases; nucleotides outside the gene matches: 7. Germline CDR1 reads LNHDA; CDR2 reads SQIVND (reference sequence). The CDR3 sequence is 15 residues long. Assay used: immunoSEQ multiplex PCR; TCRdb lists only in-frame clones, some missing. Found here are under 150,000 clones, over 75% of them singletons; the top ten hold 2.5% to 3%. The chain is built from TRBV19 and TRBJ2-7; 10 positions agree with TRBD2. This receptor was identified in an adult in good health. This sample comprised peripheral blood, obtained on day 0 of AZD1222 vaccination. The CDR3 coding sequence is TGTGCCAGTAGTACCTCTCTAGCGGGAGTATACGAGCAGTACTTC. It codes for CASSTSLAGVYEQYF.